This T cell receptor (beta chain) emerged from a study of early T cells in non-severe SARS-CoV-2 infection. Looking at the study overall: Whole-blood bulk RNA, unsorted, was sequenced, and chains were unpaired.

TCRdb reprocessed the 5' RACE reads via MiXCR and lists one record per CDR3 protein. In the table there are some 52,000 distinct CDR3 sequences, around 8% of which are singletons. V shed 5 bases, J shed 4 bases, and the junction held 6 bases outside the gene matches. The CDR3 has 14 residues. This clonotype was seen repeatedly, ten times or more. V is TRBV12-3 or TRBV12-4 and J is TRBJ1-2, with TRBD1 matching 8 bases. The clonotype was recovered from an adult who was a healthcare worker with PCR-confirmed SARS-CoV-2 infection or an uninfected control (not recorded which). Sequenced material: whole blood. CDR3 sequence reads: CASSRTGTGYGYTF. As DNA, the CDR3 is TGTGCCAGCAGTCGTACCGGGACAGGCTATGGCTACACCTTC.